This TCR beta chain emerged from a study of technical replicates of blood from several donors. V shed 3 bases, J shed 4 bases, and the junction held 5 bases outside the gene matches. The CDR3 runs to 15 residues. Germline CDR1 reads SGHRS; CDR2 reads YFSETQ. Data came from immunoSEQ multiplex PCR; TCRdb stores just in-frame clones and leaves some out. The profile shows 65,000 to 90,000 clones, about 91% of them singletons. The source material was T cells isolated from PBMCs. The rearrangement uses TRBV5-1 and TRBJ1-1, with 11 bases identical to TRBD1. This TCR was recovered from a human donor in good health. The CDR3 nucleotides read TGCGCCAGCAGCTGGAGGACAGGGGGCGGCACTGAAGCTTTCTTT. Residues: CASSWRTGGGTEAFF.